These 8 T cell receptor beta chains originate from one sample sequenced in a study of blood T cell repertoires in COVID-19. The table came from immunoSEQ multiplex PCR; TCRdb's copy has only in-frame clones and leaves some out. The repertoire holds 95,000 to 150,000 clones, under 90% seen once, with approximately 4.9% in the top ten. Sequencing was done on a sample of peripheral blood. These TCRs come from a woman in her seventies with acute or convalescent COVID-19.

V gene TRBV5-1 combines with J gene TRBJ1-4; D unresolved. This CDR3 contains 14 residues. Per germline, CDR1 SGHRS and CDR2 YFSETQ. The germline V and J ends were trimmed by 3 bases and 0 bases, with 6 bases remaining between them. The CDR3: CASSSGTTNEKLFF. CDR3 bases: TGCGCCAGCAGCTCCGGGACAACTAATGAAAAACTGTTTTTT. Using reference TRBV5-1 and TRBJ1-4 for the parts outside the CDR3, the full variable domain is KAGVTQTPRYLIKTRGQQVTLSCSPISGHRSVSWYQQTPGQGLQFLFEYFSETQRNKGNFPGRFSGRQFSNSRSEMNVSTLELGDSALYLCASSSGTTNEKLFFGSGTQLSVL.

The chain joins TRBV19 to TRBJ1-5; a possible D gene is TRBD1 (6 bases). V shed 5 bases and J shed 4 bases, with 9 bases lying between them. CDR1 is LNHDA, CDR2 SQIVND, per germline (reference sequence). This CDR3 comprises 13 residues. CDR3 DNA sequence: TGTGCCAGTAGTCCCGACAGGAATCAGCCCCAGCATTTT. The encoded protein is CASSPDRNQPQHF.

CDR3 in DNA: TGTGCCAGCAGCTTCACAGATACGCAGTATTTT. It is translated as CASSFTDTQYF. The rearrangement uses TRBV12-3 or TRBV12-4 and TRBJ2-3; D is ambiguous. The CDR3 has 11 residues. Trimming took 6 bases from V and 2 from J, leaving 3 bases between them.

This clone was picked up one time. V usage is TRBV5-1 and J usage is TRBJ2-3; 12 nucleotides line up with TRBD2. V lost 4 bases, J lost 5 bases, and 11 bases stayed unmatched. The CDR3 is 17 amino acids. Per the germline V gene, CDR1 is SGHRS and CDR2 is YFSETQ. The CDR3 DNA reads as TGCGCCAGCAGCCCTCTCTCTAGCGGGGGGGCGGTAGATACGCAGTATTTT. As protein: CASSPLSSGGAVDTQYF.

The rearrangement links TRBV5-1 to TRBJ2-5; a weak D match, TRBD2 (5 bases). Looked up from germline, CDR1 is SGHRS and CDR2 is YFSETQ. Trimming removed 2 bases at V and 5 bases at J, with 19 bases between. The length of the CDR3 is 16 residues. CDR3 residues: CASSFGDGPQRETQYF. The CDR3 DNA reads TGCGCCAGCAGCTTTGGCGACGGACCCCAGCGGGAGACCCAGTACTTC.

The chain carries TRBV5-4 and TRBJ2-5, with TRBD2 matching over 12 bases. The CDR3 sequence is 15 residues long. CDR1 SGHNT and CDR2 YYREEE come from the germline V gene (reference sequence). Trimming at V came to 4 bases and at J to 5 bases, leaving 6 bases not matched to a gene. The CDR3 spells CASSASGGARETQYF. CDR3 nucleotide sequence: TGTGCCAGCAGCGCTAGCGGGGGGGCCCGTGAGACCCAGTACTTC.

This clone has more than one count but fewer than ten. V usage is TRBV7-8 and J usage is TRBJ1-2, with no clear D. The CDR3 has 15 amino acids. V gave up 1 base and J gave up 2 bases, with 11 bases separating them. In germline, CDR1 is SGHVS, CDR2 FQNEAQ. The CDR3 sequence: CASSLVRRFNYGYTF. CDR3 bases: TGTGCCAGCAGCTTAGTTCGCAGGTTCAACTATGGCTACACCTTC.

The chain joins TRBV6-5 to TRBJ2-7; a weak D match, TRBD2 (6 bases). Germline V gene data show CDR1 as MNHEY and CDR2 as SVGAGI. Trimming took 2 bases from V and 6 from J, leaving 11 bases between them. The CDR3 is made up of 13 amino acids. DNA for the CDR3: TGTGCCAGCAGTTACGGTGGGAGGCCCGAGCAGTACTTC. This codes for CASSYGGRPEQYF.